This TCR beta chain stems from a study of T-cell memory formation after mild COVID-19. Overall study context: Clusters of TCRs were largely donor specific.

This clonotype was counted a few times. Its antigen is currently unknown. TCRdb itself ran the 5' RACE reads through MiXCR, one entry per CDR3 protein. This table has about 430,000 distinct CDR3 sequences, more than 20% appearing once. Study results and limitations: Some clones that responded were present in memory (sampled pre-infection), which suggests cross-reactive memory joined. Clones shrinking between day 15 and 85 showed a balanced CD4/CD8 split, and those that grew later tilted toward CD4+.

CDR3 length: 14 residues. V lost 6 bases, J lost 8 bases, and 10 bases stayed unmatched. Sequencing was carried out using PBMCs or a T cell subset sorted from them (not recorded which). This sequence originates from an adult woman who had mild COVID-19 (a few samples of this study predate the infection). Cell type and time point are not known. The chain uses TRBV12-3 or TRBV12-4 and TRBJ1-1; 9 bases are shared with TRBD1. The DNA for the CDR3 is TGTGCCAGCAGACAATCGGGGACAGGGAAGGAAGCTTTCTTT. Encoded protein: CASRQSGTGKEAFF.